The 8 T cell receptor beta chains below all came from one sample that was sequenced in a study of CD8+CD57+ T cells in acquired aplastic anemia. The patients chosen for sequencing had shown expansion of CD8+CD57+ cells (detected by flow cytometry). TCR beta VDJ combinations and CDR3 sequences were profiled from genomic DNA. TCRdb itself ran the reads through MiXCR, one entry per CDR3 protein. The data hold 450,000 to 600,000 distinct CDR3 sequences, with 25% to 40% observed a single time. The material sequenced was sorted CD4+, CD8+, or CD8+CD57+ T cells (not recorded which) from PBMCs. These receptors were taken from a human donor with aplastic anemia.

The table lists this clonotype with a few counts. The J gene is TRBJ1-2, the V gene TRBV5-6; D is unresolved. The V and J ends lost 2 bases and 1 base respectively, with 9 bases between them. The CDR3 length is 14 residues. Germline lookup yields CDR1 SGHDT and CDR2 YYEEEE. The CDR3 spells CASSLSGNNYGYTF. CDR3 DNA: TGTGCCAGCAGCTTATCGGGGAATAACTATGGCTACACCTTC.

This clonotype occurred many times. The V and J genes are TRBV20-1 and TRBJ1-5; 10 bases match TRBD1. The J segment lost 6 bases and the V segment lost 6 bases, leaving 8 bases of the junction unmatched. CDR3 length equals 14 residues. The germline CDR1 and CDR2 sequences are DFQATT and SNEGSKA (reference sequence). The DNA for the CDR3 is TGCAGTGCGAAACGGGACAGGGGCGGTCAGCCCCAGCATTTT. Translation gives CSAKRDRGGQPQHF.

The chain combines TRBV25-1 with TRBJ2-1; D might be TRBD1 (6 bases). The CDR3 covers 15 residues. Germline V gene sequence: CDR1 MGHDK, CDR2 SYGVNS. Trimming took 3 bases from V and 7 from J, leaving 16 bases between them. As DNA, the CDR3 is TGTGCCAGCAGTGATGTTCAGGCAGGGGTAAATGAGCAGTTCTTC. It translates to CASSDVQAGVNEQFF.

The J gene is TRBJ1-5, the V gene TRBV5-1; D gene ambiguous. Germline V gene lookup returns CDR1 SGHRS and CDR2 YFSETQ. The V gene lost 0 bases and the J gene lost 5 bases, with 9 bases spanning the gap. CDR3 length: 14 residues. CDR3 DNA: TGCGCCAGCAGCTTGGCGGGGATGGATCAGCCCCAGCATTTT. Its protein product is CASSLAGMDQPQHF. The full variable domain, in which reference TRBV5-1 and TRBJ1-5 provide the parts outside the CDR3, is KAGVTQTPRYLIKTRGQQVTLSCSPISGHRSVSWYQQTPGQGLQFLFEYFSETQRNKGNFPGRFSGRQFSNSRSEMNVSTLELGDSALYLCASSLAGMDQPQHFGDGTRLSIL.

The rearrangement joins TRBV10-2 to TRBJ2-7; a possible D gene is TRBD1 (7 bases). Germline V CDR1 and CDR2: WSHSY, SAAADI. With 5 bases removed from V and 3 bases from J, the gap between germline ends came to 17 bases. CDR3 length: 15 residues. The CDR3 loop is CASSPDREALYEQYF. The CDR3 bases are TGCGCCAGCAGTCCCGACAGGGAGGCGCTCTACGAGCAGTACTTC.

This clonotype was detected a few times. J is TRBJ1-2 and V is TRBV3-1, with 8 bases that match TRBD1. The CDR3 covers 15 residues. Trimming took 0 bases from V and 8 from J; bases not matched to a gene: 8. Germline-derived CDR1 and CDR2 are LGHDT and YNNKEL (reference sequence). The CDR3 DNA reads as TGTGCCAGCAGCCAAGACGGTTCCAGGGGGCTCGGCTACACCTTC. Amino acid sequence: CASSQDGSRGLGYTF.

Comments on this clonotype: A much larger clone sits a single nucleotide away, making a read error possible. This chain joins TRBV19 and TRBJ1-6; 11 bases align to TRBD1. CDR3 length: 16 residues. Trimming cost V 7 bases and J 8 bases; bases outside gene matches: 10. CDR1 and CDR2 (germline): LNHDA, SQIVND (reference sequence). The DNA of the CDR3 is TGTGCCAGTACCCCAGCCGGGACAGGGGGGCATTCACCCCTCCACTTT. It specifies CASTPAGTGGHSPLHF.

The chain joins TRBV9 to TRBJ2-7, with 11 nucleotides matching TRBD1. CDR1 is SGDLS and CDR2 is YYNGEE in the germline V gene. This CDR3 has 14 residues. V gave up 4 bases and J gave up 5 bases; unmatched junction bases: 5. The CDR3 nucleotides read TGTGCCAGCAGCAGGGGACAGGGGGGCGACGAGCAGTACTTC. It yields the protein CASSRGQGGDEQYF.